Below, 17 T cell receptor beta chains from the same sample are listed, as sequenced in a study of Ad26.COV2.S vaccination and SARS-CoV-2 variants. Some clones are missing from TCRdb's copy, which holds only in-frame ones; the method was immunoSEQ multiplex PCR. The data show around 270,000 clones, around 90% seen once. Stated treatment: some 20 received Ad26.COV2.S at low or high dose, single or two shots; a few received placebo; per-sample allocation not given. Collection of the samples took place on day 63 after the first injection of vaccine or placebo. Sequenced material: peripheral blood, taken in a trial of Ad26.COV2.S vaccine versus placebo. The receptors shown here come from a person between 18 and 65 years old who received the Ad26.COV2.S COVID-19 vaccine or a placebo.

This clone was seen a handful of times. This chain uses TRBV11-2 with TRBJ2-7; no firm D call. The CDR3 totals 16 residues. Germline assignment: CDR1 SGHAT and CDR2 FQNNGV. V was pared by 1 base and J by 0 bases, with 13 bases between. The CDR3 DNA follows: TGTGCCAGCAGCTTAGCAAGGGCTTTGAGCTCCTACGAGCAGTACTTC. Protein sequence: CASSLARALSSYEQYF.

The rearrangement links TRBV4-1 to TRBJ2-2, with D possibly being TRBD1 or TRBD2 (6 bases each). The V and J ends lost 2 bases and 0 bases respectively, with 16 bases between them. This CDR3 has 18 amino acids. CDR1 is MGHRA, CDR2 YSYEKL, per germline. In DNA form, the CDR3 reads TGCGCCAGCAGCCAAAGGAGGGGGGTAACTCCGAACACCGGGGAGCTGTTTTTT. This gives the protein CASSQRRGVTPNTGELFF.

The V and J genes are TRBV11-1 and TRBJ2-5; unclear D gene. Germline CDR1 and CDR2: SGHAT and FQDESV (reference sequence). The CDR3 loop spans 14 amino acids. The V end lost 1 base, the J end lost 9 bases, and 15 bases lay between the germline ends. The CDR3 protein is CASSLGGSRVAQYF. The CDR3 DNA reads TGTGCCAGCAGCTTAGGGGGTTCCCGCGTGGCCCAGTACTTC.

DNA for the CDR3: TGTGCCAGCAGTCCATATAGCGGGAGCTCCTACGAGCAGTACGTC. Translating gives CASSPYSGSSYEQYV. The chain links TRBV6-5 to TRBJ2-7; 9 nucleotides agree with TRBD2. There are 15 residues in the CDR3. CDR1 is MNHEY and CDR2 is SVGAGI in the germline V gene. V lost 5 bases to trimming and J lost 0 bases; unmatched junction nucleotides: 5.

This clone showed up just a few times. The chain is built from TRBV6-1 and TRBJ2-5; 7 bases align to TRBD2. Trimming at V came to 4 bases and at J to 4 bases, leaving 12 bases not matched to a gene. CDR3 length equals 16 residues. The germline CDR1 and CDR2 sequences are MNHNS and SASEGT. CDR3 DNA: TGTGCCAGCAGTGCCTCGGGGGGATACGGTTCAGAGACCCAGTACTTC. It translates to CASSASGGYGSETQYF.

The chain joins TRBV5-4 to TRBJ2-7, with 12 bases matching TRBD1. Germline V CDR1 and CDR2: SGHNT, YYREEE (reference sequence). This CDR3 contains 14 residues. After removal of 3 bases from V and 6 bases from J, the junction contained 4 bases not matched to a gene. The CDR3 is CASSSGTGGSEQYF. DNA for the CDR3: TGTGCCAGCAGCTCCGGGACAGGGGGCTCCGAGCAGTACTTC.

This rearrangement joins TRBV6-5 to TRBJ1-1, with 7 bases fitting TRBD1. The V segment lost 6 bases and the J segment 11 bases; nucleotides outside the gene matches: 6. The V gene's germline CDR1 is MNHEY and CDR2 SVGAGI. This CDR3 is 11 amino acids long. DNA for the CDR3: TGTGCCAGCAGCGACATACAGGGGGCTTTCTTT. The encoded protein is CASSDIQGAFF.

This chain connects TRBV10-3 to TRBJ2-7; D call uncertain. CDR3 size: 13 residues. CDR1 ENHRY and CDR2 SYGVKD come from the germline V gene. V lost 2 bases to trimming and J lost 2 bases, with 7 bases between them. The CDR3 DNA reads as TGTGCCATCAGTGAGAAGGGTACCTACGAGCAGTACTTC. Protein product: CAISEKGTYEQYF.

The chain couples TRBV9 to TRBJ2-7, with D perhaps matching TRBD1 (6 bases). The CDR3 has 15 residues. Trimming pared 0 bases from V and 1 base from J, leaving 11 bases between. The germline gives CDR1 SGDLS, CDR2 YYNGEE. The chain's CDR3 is CASSVGTERSYEQYF. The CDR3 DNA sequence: TGTGCCAGCAGCGTAGGGACAGAAAGGTCCTACGAGCAGTACTTC. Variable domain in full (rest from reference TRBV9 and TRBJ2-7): DSGVTQTPKHLITATGQRVTLRCSPRSGDLSVYWYQQSLDQGLQFLIQYYNGEERAKGNILERFSAQQFPDLHSELNLSSLELGDSALYFCASSVGTERSYEQYFGPGTRLTVT.

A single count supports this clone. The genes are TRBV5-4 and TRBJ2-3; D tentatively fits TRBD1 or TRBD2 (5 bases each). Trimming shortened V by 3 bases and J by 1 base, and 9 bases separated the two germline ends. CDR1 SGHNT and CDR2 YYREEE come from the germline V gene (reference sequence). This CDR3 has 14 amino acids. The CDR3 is CASSSRGRTDTQYF. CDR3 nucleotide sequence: TGTGCCAGCAGCTCACGGGGACGCACAGATACGCAGTATTTT.

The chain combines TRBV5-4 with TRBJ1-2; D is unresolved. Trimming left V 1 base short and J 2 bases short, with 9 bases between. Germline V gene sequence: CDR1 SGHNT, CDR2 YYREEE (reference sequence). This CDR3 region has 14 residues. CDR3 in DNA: TGTGCCAGCAGCTTGATCCCAGGCAACTATGGCTACACCTTC. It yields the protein CASSLIPGNYGYTF. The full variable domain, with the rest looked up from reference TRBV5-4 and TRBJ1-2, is ETGVTQSPTHLIKTRGQQVTLRCSSQSGHNTVSWYQQALGQGPQFIFQYYREEENGRGNFPPRFSGLQFPNYSSELNVNALELDDSALYLCASSLIPGNYGYTFGSGTRLTVV.

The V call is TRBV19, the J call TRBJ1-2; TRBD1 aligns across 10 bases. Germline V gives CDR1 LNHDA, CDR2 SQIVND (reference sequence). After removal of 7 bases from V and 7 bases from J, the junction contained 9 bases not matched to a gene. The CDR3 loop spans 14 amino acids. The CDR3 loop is CASTEIRTGGGYTF. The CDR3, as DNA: TGTGCCAGTACCGAGATAAGGACAGGGGGTGGCTACACCTTC.

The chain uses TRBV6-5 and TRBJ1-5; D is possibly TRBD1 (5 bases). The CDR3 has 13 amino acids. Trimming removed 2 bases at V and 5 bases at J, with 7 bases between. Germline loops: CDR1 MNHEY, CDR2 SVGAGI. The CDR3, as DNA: TGTGCCAGCAGTTACGGGGGTCATCAGCCCCAGCATTTT. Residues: CASSYGGHQPQHF.

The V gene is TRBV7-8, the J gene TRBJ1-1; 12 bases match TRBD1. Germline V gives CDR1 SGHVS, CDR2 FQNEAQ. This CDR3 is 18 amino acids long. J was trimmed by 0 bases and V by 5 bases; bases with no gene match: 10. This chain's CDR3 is CASSDTPGQGALNTEAFF. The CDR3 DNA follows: TGTGCCAGCAGCGATACCCCGGGACAGGGGGCCCTGAACACTGAAGCTTTCTTT.

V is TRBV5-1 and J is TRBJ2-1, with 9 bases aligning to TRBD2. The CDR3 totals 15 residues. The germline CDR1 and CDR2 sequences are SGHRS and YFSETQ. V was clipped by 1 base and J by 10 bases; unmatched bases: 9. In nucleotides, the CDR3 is TGCGCCAGCAGCTTGTTGCCTAGCGGGGTCGAAGAGCAGTTCTTC. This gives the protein CASSLLPSGVEEQFF.

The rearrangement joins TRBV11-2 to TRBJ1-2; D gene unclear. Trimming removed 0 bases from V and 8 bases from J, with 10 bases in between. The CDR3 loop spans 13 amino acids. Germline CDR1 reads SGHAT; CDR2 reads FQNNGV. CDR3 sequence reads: CASSLDRSGGYTF. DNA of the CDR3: TGTGCCAGCAGCTTAGATCGGTCAGGAGGCTACACCTTC.

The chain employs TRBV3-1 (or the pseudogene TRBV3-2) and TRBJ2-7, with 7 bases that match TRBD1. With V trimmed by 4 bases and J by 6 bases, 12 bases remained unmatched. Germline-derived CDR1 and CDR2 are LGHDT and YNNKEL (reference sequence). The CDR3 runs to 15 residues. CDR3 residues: CASSPSGTARVEQYF. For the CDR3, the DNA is TGTGCCAGCAGCCCATCCGGGACAGCGAGGGTCGAGCAGTACTTC.